This is a list of T cell receptor beta chains from one sample in a study of blood T cells in healthy people across ages. Using its own MiXCR run on the 5' RACE reads, TCRdb lists one record per CDR3 protein. The table lists 800,000 to 950,000 distinct CDR3 sequences, under 35% of them singletons. Another study also made use of these data, one on T cells of mothers and their children.

The sequencing input was blood. Every receptor here comes from a woman in her forties in good health. The CDR3 runs from the conserved cysteine through the conserved F or W. Each record gives: D gene, clone size, V gene, J gene, CDR3 DNA, CDR3 protein. The D gene is left open where the match is weak. Clone size appears in some rows only: once, few, many, or a class for an expanded clone.

-	few	TRBV12-3/TRBV12-4	TRBJ2-2	TGTGCCAGCAGCCTGCGGTCTGGGGGCTTCGGCACCGGGGAGCTGTTTTTT	CASSLRSGGFGTGELFF
-	-	TRBV7-6	TRBJ2-7	TGTGCCAGCAGCTCTGGAGCGGGCGCTCCCTACGAGCAGTACTTC	CASSSGAGAPYEQYF
-	once	TRBV5-5	TRBJ2-1	TGTGCCAGCAGCTTCCAGGAGTTCTCCTACAATGAGCAGTTCTTC	CASSFQEFSYNEQFF
TRBD2	-	TRBV7-7	TRBJ2-1	TGTGCTAGCAGCGCCGGGACTAGCGAGTACAATGAGCAGTTCTTC	CASSAGTSEYNEQFF
-	-	TRBV4-3	TRBJ2-7	TGCGCCAGCAGCCAAGATTGGAGGGACGAGCAGTACTTC	CASSQDWRDEQYF
TRBD1	few	TRBV5-6	TRBJ2-5	TGTGCCAGCAGCGGAACAGGGGGCGTAGGGGAGACCCAGTACTTC	CASSGTGGVGETQYF
-	-	TRBV30	TRBJ2-7	TGTGCCTGGTCTGACTCTCGCTACGAGCAGTACTTC	CAWSDSRYEQYF
TRBD1	few	TRBV7-3	TRBJ1-1	TGTGCCAGCAGCGCAACAGGGGGCAGGGGGGAAGCTTTCTTT	CASSATGGRGEAFF
TRBD2	many	TRBV28	TRBJ2-1	TGTGCCAGCCTGCTAGCGGGGGTCAGGGCCAATGAGCAGTTCTTC	CASLLAGVRANEQFF
TRBD1	many	TRBV28	TRBJ2-1	TGTGCCAGCAGGAGGGGACAGGGGCCGCGGGATGAGCAGTTCTTC	CASRRGQGPRDEQFF
-	many	TRBV7-9	TRBJ2-1	TGTGCCAGCAGCTTAGAGGGATCGGGTGAGCAGTTCTTC	CASSLEGSGEQFF
TRBD1	few	TRBV11-2	TRBJ2-1	TGTGCCAGCAGTCGACCACCCGACAGGGCCAATGAGCAGTTCTTC	CASSRPPDRANEQFF
TRBD2	few	TRBV6-2/TRBV6-3	TRBJ2-3	TGTGCCAGCAGAGACGGACTAGCAGTTGGCGATACGCAGTATTTT	CASRDGLAVGDTQYF
TRBD1	few	TRBV5-1	TRBJ2-5	TGCGCCAGCAGCTCGTCGACAGGGTGGGAGCAGTACTTC	CASSSSTGWEQYF
-	-	TRBV28	TRBJ1-5	TGTGCCAGCAGTTTATGGCAGGGACCTAGCAATCAGCCCCAGCATTTT	CASSLWQGPSNQPQHF
-	-	TRBV15	TRBJ2-1	TGTGCCACCAGCAGGCCTGGACTTAGGAGCTCCTACAATGAGCAGTTCTTC	CATSRPGLRSSYNEQFF
-	few	TRBV5-1	TRBJ2-3	TGCGCCAGCAGCACAACTAGTTTTGTCGATACGCAGTATTTT	CASSTTSFVDTQYF
-	few	TRBV2	TRBJ2-1	TGTGCCAGCGTTCGAGGAGGTGAGGGCAATGAGCAGTTCTTC	CASVRGGEGNEQFF
-	few	TRBV7-8	TRBJ1-6	TGTGCCAGCAGCTTATCCGGGGCAGGCAATTCACCCCTCCACTTT	CASSLSGAGNSPLHF
TRBD2	-	TRBV20-1	TRBJ2-3	TGCAGTGCTAGCGCTAGCGGGGGGTCGTATTCGGGCACAGATACGCAGTATTTT	CSASASGGSYSGTDTQYF
TRBD1	-	TRBV12-3/TRBV12-4	TRBJ1-1	TGTGCCAGCAACCCAGGGGGCAGGGGGCTTTTAGCTTTCTTT	CASNPGGRGLLAFF
-	-	TRBV24-1	TRBJ2-7	TGTGCCACCAGTGATTTAGGACCACAGCAGTACTTC	CATSDLGPQQYF
-	few	TRBV3-1	TRBJ1-2	TGTGCCAGCAGCCAAGTCGGACCCCGAGGGGGCTACACCTTC	CASSQVGPRGGYTF
TRBD2	few	TRBV6-2/TRBV6-3	TRBJ2-3	TGTGCCAGCAGCACCTCTAGCGGGGGAGCAGATACGCAGTATTTT	CASSTSSGGADTQYF
TRBD2	-	TRBV5-1	TRBJ2-1	TGCGCCAGCAGCCCGGCGGGGGGTGAGCAGTTCTTC	CASSPAGGEQFF
TRBD1	-	TRBV20-1	TRBJ1-1	TGCAGTCACAGGGGGCGTCTGGACACTGAAGCTTTCTTT	CSHRGRLDTEAFF
-	-	TRBV3-1	TRBJ2-5	TGTGCCAGCAGCCAACCTAATAGGGTTTCCGGGCAGTACTTC	CASSQPNRVSGQYF
-	once	TRBV7-2	TRBJ1-5	TGTGTCAGCAGCTTAGGTGCAGGGCGAGGGCAGCCCCAGCATTTT	CVSSLGAGRGQPQHF
TRBD2	many	TRBV9	TRBJ2-1	TGTGCCAGCAGCGTAGGGGGGACGGGACTAGCCACCTACAATGAGCAGTTCTTC	CASSVGGTGLATYNEQFF
-	few	TRBV7-2	TRBJ2-4	TGTGCCAGCAGTTTAGGGTTTACCAAAAACATTCAGTACTTC	CASSLGFTKNIQYF
-	many	TRBV27	TRBJ1-5	TGTGCCAGCAGTTCTTTCGCCAGTCATCAGCCCCAGCATTTT	CASSSFASHQPQHF
TRBD1	few	TRBV9	TRBJ2-1	TGTGCCAGCAGCGTAAGGGCAGGGGGCTTTTTAGGAGACAATGAGCAGTTCTTC	CASSVRAGGFLGDNEQFF
-	many	TRBV28	TRBJ1-2	TGTGCCAGCAGGGCCACAGGGTACCTATCTATTGGCTACACCTTC	CASRATGYLSIGYTF